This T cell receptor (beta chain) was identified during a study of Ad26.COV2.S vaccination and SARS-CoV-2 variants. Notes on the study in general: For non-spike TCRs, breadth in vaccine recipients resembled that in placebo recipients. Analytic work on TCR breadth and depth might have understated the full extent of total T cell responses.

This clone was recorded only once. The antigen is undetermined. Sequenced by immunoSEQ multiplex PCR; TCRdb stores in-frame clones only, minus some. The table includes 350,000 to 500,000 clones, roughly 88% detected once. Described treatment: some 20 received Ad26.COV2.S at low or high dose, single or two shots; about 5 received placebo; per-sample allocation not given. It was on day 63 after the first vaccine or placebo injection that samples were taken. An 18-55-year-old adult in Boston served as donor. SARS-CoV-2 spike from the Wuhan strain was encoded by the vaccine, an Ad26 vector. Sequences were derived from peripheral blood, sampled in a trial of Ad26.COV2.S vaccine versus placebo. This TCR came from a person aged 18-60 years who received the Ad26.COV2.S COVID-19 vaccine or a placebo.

The CDR3 DNA is TGTGCCAGCAGCTTAGGACCTAGCGGATCCTACGAGCAGTACTTC. Translating it yields CASSLGPSGSYEQYF. The chain employs TRBV7-3 and TRBJ2-7, with TRBD2 identical over 7 bases. Germline values: CDR1 SGHTA, CDR2 FQGTGA. The CDR3 loop spans 15 amino acids. After removal of 2 bases from V and 1 base from J, the junction contained 5 bases not matched to a gene.